These 13 T cell receptor beta chains originate from one sample sequenced in a study of OX40 agonist ivuxolimab in advanced cancers. Sequencing was performed with immunoSEQ multiplex PCR; in TCRdb, only in-frame clones are kept and a portion is missing. In the table there are 20,000 to 25,000 clones, over 65% of which are singletons. This specimen was CD4+ or CD8+ T cells sorted from blood, taken in a trial of the OX40 agonist ivuxolimab. These receptors originate from an adult with an advanced solid tumor such as melanoma, head and neck, liver or kidney cancer.

The CDR3 nucleotides are TGTGCCAGCAGTTACGAGGGCGGTGCCGGGGAGCTGTTTTTT. This codes for CASSYEGGAGELFF. This chain uses TRBV6-5 with TRBJ2-2, with D possibly TRBD2 on 5 matching bases. The CDR3 loop spans 14 amino acids. Trimming took 2 bases from V and 6 from J, leaving 10 bases between them. The germline V gene has CDR1 MNHEY and CDR2 SVGAGI.

The chain carries TRBV5-1 and TRBJ2-3; the match to TRBD2 covers 7 bases. The junction had 13 bases not matched to a gene; V was cut back by 3 bases and J by 0 bases. The germline V gene has CDR1 SGHRS and CDR2 YFSETQ. The CDR3 contains 18 residues. The CDR3 sequence: CASSWGTLAGASTDTQYF. In DNA form, the CDR3 reads TGCGCCAGCAGCTGGGGAACCCTTGCGGGAGCTAGCACAGATACGCAGTATTTT.

V is TRBV10-1 and J is TRBJ2-2; 8 bases match TRBD2. The CDR3 covers 13 residues. The V gene end was trimmed by 7 bases and the J gene end by 6 bases; junction bases not matched to a gene: 4. The V gene's germline CDR1 is WNHNN and CDR2 SYGVQD (reference sequence). CDR3 protein: CASTPGGSGELFF. CDR3 nucleotides: TGCGCCAGCACCCCGGGGGGGTCCGGGGAGCTGTTTTTT.

This clone has only a few counts. This chain links TRBV9 with TRBJ2-2; D uncertain. Trimming cost V 2 bases and J 6 bases, with 8 bases left between them. Per germline, CDR1 SGDLS and CDR2 YYNGEE. The length of the CDR3 is 13 residues. CDR3 sequence: CASSVPSAGELFF. In nucleotides, the CDR3 is TGTGCCAGCAGCGTGCCCTCGGCCGGGGAGCTGTTTTTT.

Here the CDR3 DNA reads TGTGCCAGCACCGGGGACGGAAGCTCTGGAAACACCATATATTTT. Translating it yields CASTGDGSSGNTIYF. The chain carries TRBV28 and TRBJ1-3; weak D call: TRBD1 (5 bases). Trimming removed 7 bases from V and 0 bases from J, with 13 bases in between. This CDR3 contains 15 residues. Germline V gene lookup returns CDR1 MDHEN and CDR2 SYDVKM.

V is TRBV15 and J is TRBJ1-6, with D maybe TRBD1 (6 bases). The CDR3 consists of 14 residues. The V end was cut by 0 bases, the J end by 8 bases, with 8 bases between. The V gene's germline CDR1 is LNHNV and CDR2 YYDKDF (reference sequence). The chain's CDR3 is CATSREKGDSPLHF. The CDR3 bases are TGTGCCACCAGCAGAGAGAAGGGGGATTCACCCCTCCACTTT.

The CDR3 coding sequence is TGCGCCAGCAGCCTAAATATAGGGACAGTGAACACTGAAGCTTTCTTT. It specifies CASSLNIGTVNTEAFF. The rearrangement uses TRBV5-1 and TRBJ1-1; 7 nucleotides match TRBD1. CDR1 is SGHRS, CDR2 YFSETQ, per germline. The CDR3 extends over 16 amino acids. Germline trimming cut 4 bases from V and 0 bases from J; bases unmatched to any gene: 9.

This chain joins TRBV3-1 (or the pseudogene TRBV3-2) and TRBJ2-7; no firm D call. Deletions cut 8 bases from V and 7 bases from J, with 3 bases between. In germline, CDR1 is LGHDT, CDR2 YNNKEL (reference sequence). The CDR3 consists of 8 residues. The CDR3: CASREQYF. The CDR3 DNA reads as TGTGCCAGCCGGGAGCAGTACTTC.

The V call is TRBV25-1, the J call TRBJ1-5; no reliable D call. Germline CDR1 MGHDK, CDR2 SYGVNS. V was pared by 3 bases and J by 5 bases, with 11 bases between. The CDR3 extends over 14 amino acids. The CDR3 DNA follows: TGTGCCAGCAGTGAGCGCGGGTCCTATCAGCCCCAGCATTTT. Protein sequence: CASSERGSYQPQHF.

DNA for the CDR3: TGTGCCAGCAGCTCCCTCCAGTCCTACGAGCAGTACTTC. Encoded protein: CASSSLQSYEQYF. The chain combines TRBV7-9 with TRBJ2-7; D uncertain. The V end was cut by 4 bases, the J end by 1 base, with 8 bases between. Germline loops: CDR1 SEHNR, CDR2 FQNEAQ (reference sequence). The CDR3 extends over 13 amino acids. Combining the CDR3 with reference TRBV7-9 and TRBJ2-7 gives the whole variable domain DTGVSQNPRHKITKRGQNVTFRCDPISEHNRLYWYRQTLGQGPEFLTYFQNEAQLEKSRLLSDRFSAERPKGSFSTLEIQRTEQGDSAMYLCASSSLQSYEQYFGPGTRLTVT.

This chain connects TRBV27 to TRBJ2-3, with 8 bases identical to TRBD2. The CDR3 spans 14 residues. V shed 8 bases, J shed 3 bases, and the junction held 7 bases outside the gene matches. Germline V gene data show CDR1 as MNHEY and CDR2 as SMNVEV (reference sequence). CDR3 region: CASASGSSTDTQYF. The CDR3 DNA sequence: TGTGCCAGCGCGAGCGGGAGTAGTACAGATACGCAGTATTTT.

Only one count was recorded for this clone. The rearrangement joins TRBV28 to TRBJ2-1; a weak D match, TRBD2 (6 bases). Germline assignment: CDR1 MDHEN and CDR2 SYDVKM. The CDR3 is made up of 14 amino acids. V shed 6 bases and J shed 4 bases, with 13 bases lying between them. The CDR3 nucleotides are TGTGCCAGCAGGAAAAGGGCGGGGTACAATGAGCAGTTCTTC. It yields the protein CASRKRAGYNEQFF.

This rearrangement joins TRBV7-8 to TRBJ2-7; 9 nucleotides agree with TRBD1. Unmatched junction bases numbered 2, after V lost 3 bases and J lost 2 bases. This CDR3 has 14 residues. Per the germline V gene, CDR1 is SGHVS and CDR2 is FQNEAQ. The CDR3 DNA is TGTGCCAGCAGCTTGGGACAGGGTGCCTACGAGCAGTACTTC. Its protein product is CASSLGQGAYEQYF.